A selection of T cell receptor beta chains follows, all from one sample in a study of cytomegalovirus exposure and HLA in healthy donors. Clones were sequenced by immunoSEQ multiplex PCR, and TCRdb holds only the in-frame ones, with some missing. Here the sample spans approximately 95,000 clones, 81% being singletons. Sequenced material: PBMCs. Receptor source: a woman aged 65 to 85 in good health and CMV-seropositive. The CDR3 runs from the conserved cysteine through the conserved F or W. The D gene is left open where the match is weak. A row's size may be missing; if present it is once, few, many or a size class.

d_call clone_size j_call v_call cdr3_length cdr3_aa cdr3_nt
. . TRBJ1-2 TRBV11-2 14 CASSRGRGNYGYTF TGTGCCAGCAGCCGCGGACGGGGGAACTATGGCTACACCTTC
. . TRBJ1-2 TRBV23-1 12 CATEGVYYGYTF TGCGCCACCGAGGGGGTCTACTATGGCTACACCTTC
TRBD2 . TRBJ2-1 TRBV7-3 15 CASSPGTSGNNEQFF TGTGCCAGCAGCCCTGGGACTAGCGGGAACAATGAGCAGTTCTTC
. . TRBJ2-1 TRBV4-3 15 CASSPDGGNKLRQFF TGCGCCAGCAGCCCTGACGGCGGGAACAAGCTTCGGCAGTTCTTC
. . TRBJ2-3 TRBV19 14 CATSRDYKADTQYF TGTGCCACCTCCCGAGACTATAAAGCAGATACGCAGTATTTT
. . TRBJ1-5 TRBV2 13 CASRQGIGQPQHF TGTGCCAGCAGACAGGGAATAGGGCAGCCCCAGCATTTT
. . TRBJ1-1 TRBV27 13 CATRMARVTEAFF TGTGCCACCCGAATGGCACGGGTCACTGAAGCTTTCTTT
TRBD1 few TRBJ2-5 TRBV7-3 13 CASSRDRDRAQYF TGTGCCAGCAGCCGCGACCGGGACAGAGCCCAGTACTTC
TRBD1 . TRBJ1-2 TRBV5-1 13 CASSSTGDYGYTF TGCGCCAGCAGCTCGACAGGGGACTATGGCTACACCTTC
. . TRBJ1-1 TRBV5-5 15 CASSLAGASDTEAFF TGTGCCAGCAGCTTGGCAGGGGCTAGTGACACTGAAGCTTTCTTT
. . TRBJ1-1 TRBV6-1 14 CASSLIHLNTEAFF TGTGCCAGCAGTTTAATTCACTTGAACACTGAAGCTTTCTTT
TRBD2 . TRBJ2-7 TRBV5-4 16 CASSLGVTSGNYEQYF TGTGCCAGCAGTTTGGGGGTAACTAGCGGCAATTACGAGCAGTACTTC
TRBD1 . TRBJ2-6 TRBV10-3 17 CAISEGTGPSGANVLTF TGTGCCATCAGTGAGGGGACAGGGCCCTCTGGGGCCAACGTCCTGACTTTC
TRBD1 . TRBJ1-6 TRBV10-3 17 CAISSPIPGQLNSPLHF TGTGCCATCAGTTCCCCGATTCCGGGACAGCTGAATTCACCCCTCCACTTT
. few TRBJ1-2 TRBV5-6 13 CASSFRGTGGYTF TGTGCCAGCAGCTTTCGGGGAACGGGCGGCTACACCTTC
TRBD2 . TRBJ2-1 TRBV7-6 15 CASSSSTSGYNEQFF TGTGCCAGCAGCTCGTCGACTAGCGGCTACAATGAGCAGTTCTTC
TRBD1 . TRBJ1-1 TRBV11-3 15 CASSHTPGQVNEAFF TGTGCCAGCAGCCATACCCCCGGACAGGTGAATGAAGCTTTCTTT
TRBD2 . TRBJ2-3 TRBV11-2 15 CASTLGTTHADTQYF TGTGCCAGCACCCTAGGGACTACCCATGCAGATACGCAGTATTTT
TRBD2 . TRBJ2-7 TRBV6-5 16 CASSSAGTSGRYEQYF TGTGCCAGCAGTTCAGCCGGGACTAGCGGGAGATACGAGCAGTACTTC
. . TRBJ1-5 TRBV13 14 CASSLGAGNQPQHF TGTGCCAGCAGCTTAGGGGCAGGGAATCAGCCCCAGCATTTT
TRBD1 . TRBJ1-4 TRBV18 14 CASLPGTGGEKLFF TGTGCCAGCCTGCCCGGGACAGGGGGCGAAAAACTGTTTTTT
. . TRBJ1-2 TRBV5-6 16 CASSNPVGGPNYGYTF TGTGCCAGCAGCAACCCCGTTGGGGGCCCTAACTATGGCTACACCTTC
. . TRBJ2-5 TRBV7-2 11 CASSYAGTQYF TGTGCCAGCAGCTACGCAGGGACCCAGTACTTC
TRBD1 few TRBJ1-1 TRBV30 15 CAWSLATGGTTEAFF TGTGCCTGGAGTCTTGCCACAGGGGGCACCACTGAAGCTTTCTTT
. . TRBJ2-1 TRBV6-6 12 CASSKLANEQFF TGTGCCAGCAGTAAACTAGCAAATGAGCAGTTCTTC
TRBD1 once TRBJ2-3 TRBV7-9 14 CASRGGQGTDTQYF TGTGCCAGCAGGGGGGGACAGGGCACAGATACGCAGTATTTT
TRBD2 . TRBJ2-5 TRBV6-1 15 CASSEVERERATQYF TGTGCCAGCAGTGAAGTTGAGCGGGAAAGGGCGACCCAGTACTTC
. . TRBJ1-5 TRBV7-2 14 CASSLDRVNQPQHF TGTGCCAGCAGCTTAGACCGGGTGAATCAGCCCCAGCATTTT
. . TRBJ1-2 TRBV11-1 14 CASSLDRGGDGYTF TGTGCCAGCAGCTTAGATCGAGGGGGAGACGGCTACACCTTC
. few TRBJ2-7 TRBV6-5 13 CASPRALWGEQYF TGTGCCAGCCCGAGGGCTCTCTGGGGCGAGCAGTACTTC
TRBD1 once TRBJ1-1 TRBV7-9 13 CASSKSGGTEAFF TGTGCCAGCAGCAAATCAGGGGGCACTGAAGCTTTCTTT
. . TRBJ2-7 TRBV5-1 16 CASSLAGSADFYEQYF TGCGCCAGCAGCTTGGCCGGTTCTGCGGACTTTTACGAGCAGTACTTC
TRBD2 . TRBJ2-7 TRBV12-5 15 CASGIRASGRYEQYF TGTGCTAGTGGTATCCGGGCTAGCGGGCGCTACGAGCAGTACTTC
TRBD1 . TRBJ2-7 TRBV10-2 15 CASSDRDRTYYEQYF TGCGCCAGCAGTGACCGGGACAGGACATACTACGAGCAGTACTTC
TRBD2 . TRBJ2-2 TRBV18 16 CASSPPASGRNGELFF TGTGCCAGCTCACCACCGGCTAGCGGGAGGAACGGGGAGCTGTTTTTT
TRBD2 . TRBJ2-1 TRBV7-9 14 CASSLTSGSNEQFF TGTGCCAGCAGCTTGACTAGCGGGTCTAATGAGCAGTTCTTC
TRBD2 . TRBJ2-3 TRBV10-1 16 CASSELPGEGTDTQYF TGCGCCAGCAGTGAGTTGCCGGGGGAGGGGACAGATACGCAGTATTTT
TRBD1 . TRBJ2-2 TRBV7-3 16 CASRAGTGGNTGELFF TGTGCCAGCAGGGCCGGGACAGGGGGGAACACCGGGGAGCTGTTTTTT
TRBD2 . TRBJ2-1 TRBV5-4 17 CASSSGVSGRAVNEQFF TGTGCCAGCAGTTCCGGGGTTAGCGGGAGGGCCGTAAATGAGCAGTTCTTC
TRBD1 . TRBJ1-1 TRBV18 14 CASSLDRVNTEAFF TGTGCCAGCTCACTGGACAGGGTTAACACTGAAGCTTTCTTT
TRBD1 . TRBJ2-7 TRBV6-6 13 CASSLEGQGRLYF TGTGCCAGCAGTTTAGAAGGACAGGGCAGGCTGTACTTC
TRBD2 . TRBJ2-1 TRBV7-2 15 CASSLVSGKGNEQFF TGTGCCAGCAGCTTAGTTAGCGGGAAGGGAAATGAGCAGTTCTTC
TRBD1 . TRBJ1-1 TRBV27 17 CASSLAWPGGGARSAFF TGTGCCAGCAGTTTAGCTTGGCCGGGAGGGGGCGCTCGGTCAGCTTTCTTT
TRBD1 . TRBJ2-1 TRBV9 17 CASSVLPGTGVLNEQFF TGTGCCAGCAGCGTCCTACCCGGGACAGGGGTCCTCAATGAGCAGTTCTTC
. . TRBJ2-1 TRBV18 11 CASSTSNEQFF TGTGCCAGCTCAACTTCAAATGAGCAGTTCTTC
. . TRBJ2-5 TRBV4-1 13 CASSQGPAGTQYF TGCGCCAGCAGCCAAGGTCCAGCGGGGACCCAGTACTTC
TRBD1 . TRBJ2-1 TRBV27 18 CASSSGTGGRDPWNEQFF TGTGCCAGCAGTTCCGGGACAGGGGGGCGGGATCCTTGGAATGAGCAGTTCTTC
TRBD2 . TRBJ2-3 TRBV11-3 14 CASSISGSAHTQYF TGTGCCAGCAGTATTAGCGGGAGCGCCCATACGCAGTATTTT
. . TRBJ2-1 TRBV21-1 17 CASSKWENRGTYNEQFF TGTGCCAGCAGCAAATGGGAAAACAGGGGGACCTACAATGAGCAGTTCTTC
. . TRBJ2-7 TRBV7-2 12 CASSLQRYEQYF TGTGCCAGCAGCTTGCAACGGTACGAGCAGTACTTC